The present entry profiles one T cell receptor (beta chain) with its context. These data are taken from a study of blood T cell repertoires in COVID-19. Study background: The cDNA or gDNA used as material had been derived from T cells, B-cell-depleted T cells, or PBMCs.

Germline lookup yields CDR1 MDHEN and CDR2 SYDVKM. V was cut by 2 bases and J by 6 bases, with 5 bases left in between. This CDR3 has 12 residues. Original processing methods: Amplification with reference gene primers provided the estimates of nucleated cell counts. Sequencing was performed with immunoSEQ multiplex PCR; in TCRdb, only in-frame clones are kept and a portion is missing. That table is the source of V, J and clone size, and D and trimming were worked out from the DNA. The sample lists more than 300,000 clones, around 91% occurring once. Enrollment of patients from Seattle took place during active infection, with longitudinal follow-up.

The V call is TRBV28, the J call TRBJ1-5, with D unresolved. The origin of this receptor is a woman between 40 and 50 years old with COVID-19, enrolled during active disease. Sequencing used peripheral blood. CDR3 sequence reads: CASSLNSQPQHF. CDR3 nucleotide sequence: TGTGCCAGCAGTTTAAACAGTCAGCCCCAGCATTTT.